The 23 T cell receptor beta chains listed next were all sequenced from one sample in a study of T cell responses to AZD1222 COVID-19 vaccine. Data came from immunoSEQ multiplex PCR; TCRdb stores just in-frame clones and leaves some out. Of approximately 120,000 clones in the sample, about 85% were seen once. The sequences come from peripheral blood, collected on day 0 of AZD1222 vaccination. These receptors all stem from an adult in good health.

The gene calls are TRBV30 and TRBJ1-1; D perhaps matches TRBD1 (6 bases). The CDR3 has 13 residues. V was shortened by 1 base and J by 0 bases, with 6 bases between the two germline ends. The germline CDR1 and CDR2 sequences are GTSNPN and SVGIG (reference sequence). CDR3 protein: CAWSGDMNTEAFF. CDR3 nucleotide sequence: TGTGCCTGGAGTGGGGACATGAACACTGAAGCTTTCTTT.

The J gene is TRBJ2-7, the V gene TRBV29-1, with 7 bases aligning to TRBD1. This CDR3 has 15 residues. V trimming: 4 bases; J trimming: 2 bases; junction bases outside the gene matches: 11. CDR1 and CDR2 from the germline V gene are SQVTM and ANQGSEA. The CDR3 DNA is TGCAGCGTTGTATCCCTAAACAGGGGAACCTACGAGCAGTACTTC. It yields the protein CSVVSLNRGTYEQYF.

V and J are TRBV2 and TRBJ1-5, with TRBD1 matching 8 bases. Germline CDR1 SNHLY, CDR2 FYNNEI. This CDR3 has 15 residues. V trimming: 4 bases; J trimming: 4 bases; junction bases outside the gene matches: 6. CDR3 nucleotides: TGTGCCAGCAGTGTTACCGGACAGGGAAATCAGCCCCAGCATTTT. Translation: CASSVTGQGNQPQHF.

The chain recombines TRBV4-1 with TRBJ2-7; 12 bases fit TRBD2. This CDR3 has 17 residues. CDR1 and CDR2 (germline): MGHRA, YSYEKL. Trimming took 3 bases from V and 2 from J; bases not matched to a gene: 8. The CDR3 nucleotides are TGCGCCAGCAGCCAGGCACTAGCGGGGGGCGCCGCCTACGAGCAGTACTTC. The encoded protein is CASSQALAGGAAYEQYF.

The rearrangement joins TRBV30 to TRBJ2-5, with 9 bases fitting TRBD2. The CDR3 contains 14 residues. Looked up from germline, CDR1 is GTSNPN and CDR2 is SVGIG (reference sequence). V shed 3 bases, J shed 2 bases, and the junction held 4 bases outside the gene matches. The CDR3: CAWRTSGQQETQYF. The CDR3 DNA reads TGTGCCTGGAGAACTAGCGGGCAACAAGAGACCCAGTACTTC.

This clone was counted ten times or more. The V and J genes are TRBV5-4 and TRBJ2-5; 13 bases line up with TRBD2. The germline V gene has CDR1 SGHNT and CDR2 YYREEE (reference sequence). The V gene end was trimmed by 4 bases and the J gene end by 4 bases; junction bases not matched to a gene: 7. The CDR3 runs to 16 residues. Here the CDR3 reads CASSPGLAGDRETQYF. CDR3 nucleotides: TGTGCCAGCAGCCCCGGACTAGCGGGAGACCGAGAGACCCAGTACTTC.

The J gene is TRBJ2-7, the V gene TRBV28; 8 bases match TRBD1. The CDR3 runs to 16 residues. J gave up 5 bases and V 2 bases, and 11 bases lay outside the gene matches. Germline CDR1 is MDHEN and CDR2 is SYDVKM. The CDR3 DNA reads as TGTGCCAGCAGTTTACAGGGGGCGGCCCGTGTCGACGAGCAGTACTTC. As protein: CASSLQGAARVDEQYF.

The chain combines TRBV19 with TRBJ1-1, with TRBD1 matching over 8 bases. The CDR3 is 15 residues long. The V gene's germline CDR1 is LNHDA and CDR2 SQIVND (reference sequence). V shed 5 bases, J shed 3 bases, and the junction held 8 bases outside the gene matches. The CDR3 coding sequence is TGTGCCAGTAGTGGACAGGGTTTGGGTGACACTGAAGCTTTCTTT. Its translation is CASSGQGLGDTEAFF.

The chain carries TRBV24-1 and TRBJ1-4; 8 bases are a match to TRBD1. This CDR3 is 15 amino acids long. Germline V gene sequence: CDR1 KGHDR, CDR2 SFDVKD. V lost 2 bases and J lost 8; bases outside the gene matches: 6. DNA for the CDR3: TGTGCCACCAGTGATTCACAGGGGGGAGACGAAAAACTGTTTTTT. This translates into CATSDSQGGDEKLFF.

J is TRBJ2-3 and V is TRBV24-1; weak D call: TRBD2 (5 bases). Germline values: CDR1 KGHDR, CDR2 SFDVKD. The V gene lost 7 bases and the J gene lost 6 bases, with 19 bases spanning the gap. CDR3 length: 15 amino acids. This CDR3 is CATSEGEIGEDTQYF. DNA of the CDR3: TGTGCCACCAGCGAAGGTGAGATTGGGGAGGATACGCAGTATTTT.

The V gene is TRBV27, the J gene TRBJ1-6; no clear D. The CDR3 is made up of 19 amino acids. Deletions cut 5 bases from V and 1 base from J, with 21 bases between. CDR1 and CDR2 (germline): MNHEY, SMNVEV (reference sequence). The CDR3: CASSTSREMDESYNSPLHF. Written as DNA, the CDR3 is TGTGCCAGCAGTACATCACGGGAGATGGATGAGTCCTATAATTCACCCCTCCACTTT.

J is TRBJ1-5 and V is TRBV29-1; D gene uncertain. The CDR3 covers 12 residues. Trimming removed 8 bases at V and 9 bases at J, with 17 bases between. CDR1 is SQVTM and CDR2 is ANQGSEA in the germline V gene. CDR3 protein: CSYTLGPGPQHF. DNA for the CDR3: TGCAGCTATACACTTGGGCCGGGGCCCCAGCATTTT.

CDR3: CASSPASTNEKLFF. The CDR3 DNA reads TGTGCCAGCAGCCCCGCTTCAACTAATGAAAAACTGTTTTTT. The J gene is TRBJ1-4, the V gene TRBV4-2; no clear D. V lost 4 bases and J 0 bases, leaving 6 bases between the germline ends. This CDR3 is built from 14 residues. Germline V gene lookup returns CDR1 LGHNA and CDR2 YNFKEQ.

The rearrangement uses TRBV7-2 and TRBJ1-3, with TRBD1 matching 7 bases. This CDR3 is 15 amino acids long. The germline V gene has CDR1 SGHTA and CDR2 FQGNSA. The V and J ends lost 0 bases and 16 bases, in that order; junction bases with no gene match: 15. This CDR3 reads CASSLALASPGQRYF. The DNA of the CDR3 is TGTGCCAGCAGCTTAGCCCTTGCATCCCCGGGACAGAGGTATTTT.

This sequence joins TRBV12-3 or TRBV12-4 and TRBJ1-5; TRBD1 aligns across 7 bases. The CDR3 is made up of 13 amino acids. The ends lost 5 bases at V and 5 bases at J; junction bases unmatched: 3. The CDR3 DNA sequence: TGTGCCAGCAGTATGACAGGGTATCAGCCCCAGCATTTT. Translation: CASSMTGYQPQHF.

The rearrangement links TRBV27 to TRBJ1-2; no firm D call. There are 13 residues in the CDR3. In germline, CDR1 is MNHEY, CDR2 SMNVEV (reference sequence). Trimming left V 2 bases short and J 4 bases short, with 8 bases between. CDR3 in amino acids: CASSLRIGYGYTF. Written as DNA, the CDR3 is TGTGCCAGCAGTTTACGTATAGGCTATGGCTACACCTTC.

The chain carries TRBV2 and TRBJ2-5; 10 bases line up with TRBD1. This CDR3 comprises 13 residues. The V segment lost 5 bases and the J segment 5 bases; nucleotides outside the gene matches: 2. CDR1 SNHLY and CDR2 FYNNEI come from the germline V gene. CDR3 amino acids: CASSRDRGETQYF. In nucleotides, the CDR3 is TGTGCCAGCAGTAGGGACAGGGGTGAGACCCAGTACTTC.

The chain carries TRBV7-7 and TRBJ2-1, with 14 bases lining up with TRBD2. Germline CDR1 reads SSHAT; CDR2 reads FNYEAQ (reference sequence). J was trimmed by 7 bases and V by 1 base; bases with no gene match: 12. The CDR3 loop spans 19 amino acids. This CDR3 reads CASSLEAGLAGAAGNEQFF. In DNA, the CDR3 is TGTGCCAGCAGCTTAGAAGCGGGACTAGCGGGAGCAGCGGGGAATGAGCAGTTCTTC.

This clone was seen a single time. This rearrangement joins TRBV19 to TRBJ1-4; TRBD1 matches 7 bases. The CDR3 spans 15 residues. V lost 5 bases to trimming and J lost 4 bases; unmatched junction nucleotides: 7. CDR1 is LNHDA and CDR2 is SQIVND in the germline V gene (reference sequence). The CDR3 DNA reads TGTGCCAGTAGTCCCAGGGACAGTATTAATGAAAAACTGTTTTTT. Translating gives CASSPRDSINEKLFF.

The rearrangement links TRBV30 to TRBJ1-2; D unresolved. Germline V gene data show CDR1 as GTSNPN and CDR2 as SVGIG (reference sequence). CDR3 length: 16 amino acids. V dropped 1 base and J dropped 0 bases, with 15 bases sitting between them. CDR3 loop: CAWSGGWATSNYGYTF. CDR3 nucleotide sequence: TGTGCCTGGAGTGGAGGGTGGGCGACATCTAACTATGGCTACACCTTC. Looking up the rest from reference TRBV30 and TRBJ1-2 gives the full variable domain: SQTIHQWPATLVQPVGSPLSLECTVEGTSNPNLYWYRQAAGRGLQLLFYSVGIGQISSEVPQNLSASRPQDRQFILSSKKLLLSDSGFYLCAWSGGWATSNYGYTFGSGTRLTVV.

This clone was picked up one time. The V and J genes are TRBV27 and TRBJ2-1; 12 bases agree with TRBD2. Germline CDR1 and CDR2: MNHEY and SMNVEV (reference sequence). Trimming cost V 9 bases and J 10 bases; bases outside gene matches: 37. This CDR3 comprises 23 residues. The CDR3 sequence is CARAAQLTSGSIVALPMSIEQFF. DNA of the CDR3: TGTGCCAGGGCTGCTCAATTGACTAGCGGGAGCATAGTGGCTCTACCAATGAGCATCGAGCAGTTCTTC.

The CDR3 here is CASSEIDSTSAFF. For the CDR3, the DNA is TGTGCCAGCAGTGAAATCGACTCCACTTCAGCTTTCTTT. V gene TRBV6-1 combines with J gene TRBJ1-1; no clear D gene. In germline, CDR1 is MNHNS, CDR2 SASEGT. CDR3 length: 13 residues. Trimming pared 2 bases from V and 10 bases from J, leaving 14 bases between.

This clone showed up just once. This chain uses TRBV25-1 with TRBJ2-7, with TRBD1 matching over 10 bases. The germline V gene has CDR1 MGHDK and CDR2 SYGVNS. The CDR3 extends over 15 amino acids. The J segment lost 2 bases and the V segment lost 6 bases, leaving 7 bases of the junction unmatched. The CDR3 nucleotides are TGTGCCAGCAGAGGCATTGGACAGGGGGCCTACGAGCAGTACTTC. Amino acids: CASRGIGQGAYEQYF.